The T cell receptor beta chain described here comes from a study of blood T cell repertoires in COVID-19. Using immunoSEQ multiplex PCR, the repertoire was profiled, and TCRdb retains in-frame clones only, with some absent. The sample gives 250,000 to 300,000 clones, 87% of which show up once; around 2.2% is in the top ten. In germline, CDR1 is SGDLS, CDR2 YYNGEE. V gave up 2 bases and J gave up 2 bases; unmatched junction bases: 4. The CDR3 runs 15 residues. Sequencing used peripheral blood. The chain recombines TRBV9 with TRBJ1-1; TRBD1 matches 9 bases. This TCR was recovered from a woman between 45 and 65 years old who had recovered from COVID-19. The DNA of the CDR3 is TGTGCCAGCAGCGTGGAGGGACAGGGTAACACTGAAGCTTTCTTT. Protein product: CASSVEGQGNTEAFF.